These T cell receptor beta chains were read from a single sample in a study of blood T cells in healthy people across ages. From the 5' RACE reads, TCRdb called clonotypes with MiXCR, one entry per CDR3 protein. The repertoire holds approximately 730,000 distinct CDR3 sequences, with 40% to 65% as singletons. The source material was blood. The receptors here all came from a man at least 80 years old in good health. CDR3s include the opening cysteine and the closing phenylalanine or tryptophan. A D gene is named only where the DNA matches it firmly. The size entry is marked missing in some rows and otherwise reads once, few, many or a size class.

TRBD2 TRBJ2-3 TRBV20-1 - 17 CSAEEGLAGDWRRYAYF TGCAGTGCTGAGGAGGGACTAGCGGGAGATTGGCGCAGATACGCGTATTTT
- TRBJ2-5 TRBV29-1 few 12 CSVDYGSETQYF TGCAGCGTTGACTACGGGAGCGAGACCCAGTACTTC
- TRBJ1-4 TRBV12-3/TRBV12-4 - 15 CASSRRQAGNEKLFF TGTGCCAGCAGTCGACGACAGGCTGGTAATGAAAAACTGTTTTTT
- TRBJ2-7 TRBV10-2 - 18 CASSISYPGGSESYEQYF TGCGCCAGCAGCATTTCATACCCTGGGGGGTCGGAGTCCTACGAGCAGTACTTC
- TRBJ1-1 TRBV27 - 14 CASTRTVGVTEAFF TGTGCCAGCACTCGAACGGTTGGGGTAACTGAAGCTTTCTTT
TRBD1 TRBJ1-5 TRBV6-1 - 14 CASRIQGPNQPQHF TGTGCCAGCAGAATACAGGGGCCTAATCAGCCCCAGCATTTT
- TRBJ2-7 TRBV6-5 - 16 CASSYSTGESSYEQYF TGTGCCAGCAGTTACTCGACGGGTGAGAGCTCCTACGAGCAGTACTTC
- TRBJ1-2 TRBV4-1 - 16 CASSQDKGTRAYGYTF TGCGCCAGCAGCCAAGATAAAGGGACCCGGGCCTATGGCTACACCTTC
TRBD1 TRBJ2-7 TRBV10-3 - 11 CAIGTGYEQYF TGTGCCATTGGGACAGGCTACGAGCAGTACTTC
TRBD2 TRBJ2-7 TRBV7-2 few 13 CASSLAGGDEQYF TGTGCCAGCAGCCTAGCGGGGGGCGACGAGCAGTACTTC
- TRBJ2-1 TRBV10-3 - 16 CAISDNGMSSYNEQFF TGTGCCATCAGTGACAACGGGATGAGCTCCTACAATGAGCAGTTCTTC
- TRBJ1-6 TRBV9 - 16 CASSVAQDRLNSPLHF TGTGCCAGCAGCGTAGCCCAGGACAGACTTAATTCACCCCTCCACTTT
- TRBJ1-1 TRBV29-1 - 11 CSAGTNTEAFF TGCAGTGCCGGCACGAACACTGAAGCTTTCTTT
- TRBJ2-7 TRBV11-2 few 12 CASSRTFNEQYF TGTGCCAGCAGCCGGACCTTCAATGAGCAGTACTTC
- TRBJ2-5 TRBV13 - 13 CASSLGLGPEQYF TGTGCCAGCAGCTTAGGACTAGGGCCGGAGCAGTACTTC
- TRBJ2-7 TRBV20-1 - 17 CSAMNWAAPRESYEQYF TGCAGTGCTATGAATTGGGCAGCTCCTAGGGAGTCCTACGAGCAGTACTTC
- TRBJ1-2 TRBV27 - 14 CASSFREGNYGYTF TGTGCCAGCAGTTTCCGAGAGGGTAACTATGGCTACACCTTC
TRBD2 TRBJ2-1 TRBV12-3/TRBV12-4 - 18 CASSFAMAGTSGYNEQFF TGTGCCAGCAGTTTCGCAATGGCCGGGACTAGCGGCTACAATGAGCAGTTCTTC
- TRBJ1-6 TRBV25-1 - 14 CASSAARNNSPLHF TGTGCCAGCAGTGCCGCGCGGAATAATTCACCCCTCCACTTT
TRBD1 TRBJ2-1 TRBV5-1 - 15 CASSSIGQGSNEQFF TGCGCCAGCAGTTCTATCGGACAGGGAAGCAATGAGCAGTTCTTC
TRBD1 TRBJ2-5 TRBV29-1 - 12 CSGRQGEEIQYF TGCAGCGGCCGACAGGGGGAGGAGATCCAGTACTTC
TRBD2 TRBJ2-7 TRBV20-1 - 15 CSARDLLGTSGEQYF TGCAGTGCTAGAGATCTTCTCGGGACTAGCGGCGAGCAGTACTTC
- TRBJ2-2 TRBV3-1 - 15 CASSPGLLNTGELFF TGTGCCAGCAGCCCCGGACTACTCAACACCGGGGAGCTGTTTTTT
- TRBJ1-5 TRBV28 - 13 CASHGTMSQPQHF TGTGCCAGCCATGGGACAATGAGTCAGCCCCAGCATTTT
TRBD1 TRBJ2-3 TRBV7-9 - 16 CASSLRGQGIADTQYF TGTGCCAGCAGCTTACGGGGACAGGGGATTGCAGATACGCAGTATTTT
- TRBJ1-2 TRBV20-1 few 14 CSARDIRVDYGYTF TGCAGTGCTAGAGACATTCGGGTTGACTATGGCTACACCTTC
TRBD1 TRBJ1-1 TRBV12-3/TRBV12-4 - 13 CASSLIHRGEAFF TGTGCCAGCAGTTTAATTCACAGGGGGGAAGCTTTCTTT
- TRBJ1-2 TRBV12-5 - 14 CASGPRGGFSSYTF TGTGCTAGTGGTCCCCGGGGGGGGTTTTCGAGCTACACCTTC
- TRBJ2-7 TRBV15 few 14 CATNPKGEFYEQYF TGTGCCACCAACCCTAAAGGGGAGTTCTACGAGCAGTACTTC
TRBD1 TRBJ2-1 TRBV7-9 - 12 CASSADRVEQFF TGTGCCAGCAGCGCCGACAGGGTTGAGCAGTTCTTC
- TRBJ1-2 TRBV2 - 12 CASSVQRDGYTF TGTGCCAGCAGTGTCCAAAGGGATGGCTACACCTTC
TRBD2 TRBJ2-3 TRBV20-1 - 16 CSARLAGGPGTDTQYF TGCAGTGCTAGACTAGCGGGAGGGCCGGGGACAGATACGCAGTATTTT
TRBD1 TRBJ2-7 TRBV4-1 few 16 CASSQIPGTGIHEQYF TGCGCCAGCAGCCAGATACCCGGGACAGGGATCCACGAGCAGTACTTC
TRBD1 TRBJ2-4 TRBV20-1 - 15 CSAPPGGQGAWEQYF TGCAGTGCTCCCCCAGGGGGACAGGGGGCGTGGGAGCAGTACTTC
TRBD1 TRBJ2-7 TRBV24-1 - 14 CATSDRDRGNEQYF TGTGCCACCAGTGACCGGGACAGGGGGAACGAGCAGTACTTC
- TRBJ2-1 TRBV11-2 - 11 CASSQQGNGFF TGTGCCAGCAGCCAGCAGGGAAATGGGTTCTTC
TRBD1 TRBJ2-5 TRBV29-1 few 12 CSVRTGVETQYF TGCAGCGTGCGGACAGGGGTGGAGACCCAGTACTTC
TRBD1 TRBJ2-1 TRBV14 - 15 CASSQTAGTGNEQFF TGTGCCAGCAGCCAAACCGCCGGGACAGGGAATGAGCAGTTCTTC
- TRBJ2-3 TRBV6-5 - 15 CASSYLGESTDTQYF TGTGCCAGCAGTTACTTGGGGGAGAGCACAGATACGCAGTATTTT
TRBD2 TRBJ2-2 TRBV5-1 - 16 CASSFLTSGATGELFF TGCGCCAGCAGCTTCCTGACTAGCGGGGCCACCGGGGAGCTGTTTTTT
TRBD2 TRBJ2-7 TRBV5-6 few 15 CASRISGRVTSEQYF TGTGCCAGCAGGATTAGCGGGAGGGTAACATCCGAGCAGTACTTC
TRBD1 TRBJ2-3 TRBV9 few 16 CASSQDPRGSTDTQYF TGTGCCAGCAGCCAAGACCCCAGGGGGAGCACAGATACGCAGTATTTT
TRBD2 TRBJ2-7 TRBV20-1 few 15 CSARDLLAGGPAQYF TGCAGTGCTAGAGATCTACTAGCGGGAGGGCCCGCGCAGTACTTC
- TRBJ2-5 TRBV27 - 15 CASRSIKRDQETQYF TGTGCCAGCAGATCTATCAAACGGGACCAAGAGACCCAGTACTTC
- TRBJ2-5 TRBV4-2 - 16 CASSRGSGEVFETQYF TGTGCCAGCAGCCGGGGGTCGGGAGAGGTGTTTGAGACCCAGTACTTC
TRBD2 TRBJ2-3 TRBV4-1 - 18 CASSQAGLGVWEGDTQYF TGCGCCAGCAGCCAAGCAGGTTTGGGGGTTTGGGAGGGCGATACGCAGTATTTT
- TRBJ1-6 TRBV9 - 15 CASSVAPGRHSPLHF TGTGCCAGCAGCGTAGCCCCAGGGCGCCATTCACCCCTCCACTTT
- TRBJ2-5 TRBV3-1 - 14 CASSTAALEETQYF TGTGCCAGCAGCACCGCGGCTTTGGAAGAGACCCAGTACTTC
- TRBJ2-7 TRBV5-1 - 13 CASSLTVDYEQYF TGCGCCAGCAGCTTGACGGTTGACTACGAGCAGTACTTC
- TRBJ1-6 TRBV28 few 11 CASSLGSPLHF TGTGCCAGCAGTTTGGGATCACCCCTCCACTTT
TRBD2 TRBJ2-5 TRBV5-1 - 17 CASSFKASGHEQETQYF TGCGCCAGCAGCTTCAAAGCTAGCGGACATGAACAAGAGACCCAGTACTTC
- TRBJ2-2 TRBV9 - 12 CASSVRSAELFF TGTGCCAGCAGCGTGCGTTCGGCGGAGCTGTTTTTT